Reported below is one T cell receptor (beta chain). Original processing methods: By means of reference gene primer amplification, nucleated cell counts were estimated. Clones were read by immunoSEQ multiplex PCR, and TCRdb kept only the in-frame ones, dropping some. The V and J calls and clone size come from that table; D and trimming were worked out from the DNA. The repertoire consists of 35,000 to 40,000 clones, with roughly three quarters occurring once and the leading ten covering over 15%. The record originates from a study of blood T cell repertoires in COVID-19. There are 13 residues in the CDR3. CDR1 is GTSNPN and CDR2 is SVGIG in the germline V gene (reference sequence). V shed 5 bases and J 4 bases; nucleotides not matched to a gene: 5.

V usage is TRBV30 and J usage is TRBJ1-5; 7 bases fit TRBD1. The TCR was taken from a man in his sixties or seventies with acute or convalescent COVID-19. The sequenced material came from peripheral blood. The chain's CDR3 is CAWGRDSNQPQHF. The CDR3 DNA sequence: TGTGCCTGGGGCCGGGACAGTAATCAGCCCCAGCATTTT.